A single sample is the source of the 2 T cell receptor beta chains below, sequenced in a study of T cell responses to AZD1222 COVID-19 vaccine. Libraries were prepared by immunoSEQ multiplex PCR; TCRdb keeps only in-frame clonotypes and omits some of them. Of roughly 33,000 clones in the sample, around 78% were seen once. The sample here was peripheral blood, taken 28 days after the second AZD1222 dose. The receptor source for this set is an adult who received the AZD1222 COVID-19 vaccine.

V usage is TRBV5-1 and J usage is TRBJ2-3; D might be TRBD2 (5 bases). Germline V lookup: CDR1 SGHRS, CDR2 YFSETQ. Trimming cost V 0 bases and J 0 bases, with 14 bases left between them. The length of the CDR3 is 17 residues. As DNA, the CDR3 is TGCGCCAGCAGCTTGGGAGAGCGGACGCCTAGCACAGATACGCAGTATTTT. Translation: CASSLGERTPSTDTQYF.

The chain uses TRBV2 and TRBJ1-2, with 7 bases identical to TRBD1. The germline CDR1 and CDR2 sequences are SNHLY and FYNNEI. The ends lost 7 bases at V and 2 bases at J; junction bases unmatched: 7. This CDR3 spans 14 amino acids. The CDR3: CASTEAGGNYGYTF. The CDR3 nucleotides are TGTGCCAGCACTGAGGCAGGGGGAAACTATGGCTACACCTTC.